These 3 T cell receptor beta chains were sequenced from one sample in a study of T cell responses to AZD1222 COVID-19 vaccine. Measured with immunoSEQ multiplex PCR; TCRdb has only the in-frame clones, and not every one. The sample has 35,000 to 55,000 clones, 80% seen once. The source material was peripheral blood, sampled 28 days after the second dose of the MenACWY control vaccine. The receptor set was obtained from an adult who received the MenACWY meningococcal vaccine as a control.

The genes are TRBV28 and TRBJ1-1; no firm D call. The V and J ends lost 6 bases and 3 bases respectively, with 2 bases between them. The CDR3 spans 10 residues. CDR1 MDHEN and CDR2 SYDVKM come from the germline V gene. In DNA, the CDR3 is TGTGCCAGCAGGGACACTGAAGCTTTCTTT. Its translation: CASRDTEAFF.

The table lists this clone with a count of one. The CDR3 DNA follows: TGCGCCAGCAGCCACCTCAGGACTAGCACAGATACGCAGTATTTT. As protein: CASSHLRTSTDTQYF. J is TRBJ2-3 and V is TRBV4-1; possible D gene TRBD2, 5 bases. Germline values: CDR1 MGHRA, CDR2 YSYEKL. CDR3 length: 15 amino acids. V was cut by 3 bases and J by 0 bases, with 10 bases left in between.

This clone is categorized as medium-sized. This chain connects TRBV9 to TRBJ2-5, with D perhaps given as TRBD1 or TRBD2 (6 bases each). The CDR3 loop spans 16 amino acids. Trimming took 4 bases from V and 2 from J, leaving 18 bases between them. CDR1 and CDR2 from the germline V gene are SGDLS and YYNGEE. CDR3 region: CASSTPREGGQETQYF. For the CDR3, the DNA is TGTGCCAGCAGCACCCCCCGTGAAGGGGGGCAAGAGACCCAGTACTTC.